These 11 T cell receptor beta chains share one sample of origin, sequenced in a study of CD8+ T cells in alopecia areata (dated by TCRdb to 2017 to 2018). Library preparation was by the immunoSEQ multiplex PCR assay. To provide template for TCR sequencing, every sample had RNA extracted and reverse transcribed into cDNA. TCRdb's version of the immuneACCESS table is confined to in-frame rearrangements and falls short of the full clone set. An unresolved V gene accounts for under half of the shortfall where checked; the remainder is of unknown origin. The sample data list approximately 130,000 clones, and around 50% of these were observed just once. The biggest ten clones account for roughly a tenth of the sample. Material: NKG2D-low CD8+ T cells sorted from blood. This specimen's cell subset or site label, interpreted: sorted CD8+ NKG2D-low blood T cells. These receptors came from a human donor with alopecia areata.

The chain combines TRBV9 with TRBJ1-2, with D uncertain. With 3 bases removed from V and 1 base from J, the gap between germline ends came to 7 bases. The V gene's germline CDR1 is SGDLS and CDR2 YYNGEE. The CDR3 has 13 residues. CDR3 loop: CASSDPNNYGYTF. DNA for the CDR3: TGTGCCAGCAGCGACCCTAATAACTATGGCTACACCTTC.

This clone was seen a few times. This chain joins TRBV27 and TRBJ2-7; TRBD2 is a possible D gene (5 bases). Germline V gene lookup returns CDR1 MNHEY and CDR2 SMNVEV (reference sequence). The CDR3 is made up of 14 amino acids. V lost 5 bases and J lost 2, with 13 bases in between. CDR3: CASSQGLWAYEQYF. Written as DNA, the CDR3 is TGTGCCAGCAGTCAAGGACTGTGGGCCTACGAGCAGTACTTC.

This clone has just a few counts. The V and J genes are TRBV13 and TRBJ2-7; 7 bases agree with TRBD2. This CDR3 has 12 residues. V was clipped by 8 bases and J by 3 bases; unmatched bases: 4. The V gene's germline CDR1 is PRHDT and CDR2 FYEKMQ (reference sequence). DNA of the CDR3: TGTGCCAGCGGGAGGGCTGGCTACGAGCAGTACTTC. It specifies CASGRAGYEQYF.

This chain joins TRBV6-5 and TRBJ2-1, with D maybe TRBD1 (5 bases). The CDR3 is 16 amino acids. V was cut by 0 bases and J by 9 bases, with 18 bases left in between. Germline V gene data show CDR1 as MNHEY and CDR2 as SVGAGI. The CDR3 coding sequence is TGTGCCAGCAGTTACTCGAGCAGGGTTGATGATTTTGAGCAGTTCTTC. Translation gives CASSYSSRVDDFEQFF.

The chain recombines TRBV29-1 with TRBJ2-1; 9 nucleotides align to TRBD2. With V trimmed by 4 bases and J by 0 bases, 10 bases remained unmatched. This CDR3 has 17 amino acids. From germline, CDR1 is SQVTM and CDR2 ANQGSEA. The CDR3 DNA reads as TGCAGCGTTGCCCGCCCCCTAGCGGGGAGCTCCTACAATGAGCAGTTCTTC. As protein: CSVARPLAGSSYNEQFF.

In regard to this clone: A much larger clone lies a single base off, so this may be a read error. This rearrangement joins TRBV5-6 to TRBJ1-3; D uncertain. The CDR3 covers 13 residues. Trimming removed 5 bases from V and 1 base from J, with 7 bases in between. The germline gives CDR1 SGHDT, CDR2 YYEEEE. The CDR3 reads CASSPGSGNTIYF. CDR3 sequence (DNA): TGTGCCAGCAGTCCGGGATCTGGAAACACCATATATTTT.

The chain combines TRBV30 with TRBJ2-5; D not resolved. Germline-derived CDR1 and CDR2 are GTSNPN and SVGIG (reference sequence). Trimming stripped 0 bases from V and 0 bases from J, with 5 bases between. The length of the CDR3 is 13 residues. CDR3: CAWSVDDQETQYF. The CDR3 region has the DNA TGTGCCTGGAGTGTAGATGACCAAGAGACCCAGTACTTC. The full variable domain, in which reference TRBV30 and TRBJ2-5 provide the parts outside the CDR3, is SQTIHQWPATLVQPVGSPLSLECTVEGTSNPNLYWYRQAAGRGLQLLFYSVGIGQISSEVPQNLSASRPQDRQFILSSKKLLLSDSGFYLCAWSVDDQETQYFGPGTRLLVL.

V is TRBV2 and J is TRBJ1-1; 8 bases fit TRBD1. In germline, CDR1 is SNHLY, CDR2 FYNNEI. The CDR3 runs to 11 residues. The V segment lost 10 bases and the J segment 4 bases; nucleotides outside the gene matches: 2. The CDR3 DNA reads as TGTGCCACGGACAGGGCCACTGAAGCTTTCTTT. Protein product: CATDRATEAFF.

This clone was picked up a small number of times. The chain employs TRBV29-1 and TRBJ2-5; 9 bases are shared with TRBD1. Trimming at V came to 8 bases and at J to 1 base, leaving 8 bases not matched to a gene. Looked up from germline, CDR1 is SQVTM and CDR2 is ANQGSEA. The CDR3 totals 14 residues. The DNA of the CDR3 is TGCAGCACGGTCCCGGGACAGGGCCAAGAGACCCAGTACTTC. Its translation is CSTVPGQGQETQYF. Variable domain in full (rest from reference TRBV29-1 and TRBJ2-5): SAVISQKPSRDICQRGTSLTIQCQVDSQVTMMFWYRQQPGQSLTLIATANQGSEATYESGFVIDKFPISRPNLTFSTLTVSNMSPEDSSIYLCSTVPGQGQETQYFGPGTRLLVL.

This clone has more than one count but fewer than ten. CDR3 coding DNA: TGTGCCAGCAGCTTAAATGGGGAGACCCAGTACTTC. Amino acid sequence: CASSLNGETQYF. The chain links TRBV13 to TRBJ2-5, with D uncertain. The CDR3 contains 12 residues. The ends were cut back, 2 bases at V and 5 bases at J, with 6 bases in the middle. Germline CDR1 and CDR2: PRHDT and FYEKMQ (reference sequence). Looking up the rest from reference TRBV13 and TRBJ2-5 gives the full variable domain: AAGVIQSPRHLIKEKRETATLKCYPIPRHDTVYWYQQGPGQDPQFLISFYEKMQSDKGSIPDRFSAQQFSDYHSELNMSSLELGDSALYFCASSLNGETQYFGPGTRLLVL.

This clone was detected a few times. The V gene is TRBV2, the J gene TRBJ2-5; weak D call: TRBD1 (5 bases). CDR3 length: 13 residues. The V gene's germline CDR1 is SNHLY and CDR2 FYNNEI. V was cut by 7 bases and J by 1 base, with 10 bases left in between. The CDR3, as DNA: TGTGCCAGCACCCAGGGTCCCCAAGAGACCCAGTACTTC. This codes for CASTQGPQETQYF.